This paragraph reports one T cell receptor beta chain. Its antigen remains unidentified. No quality values exist for individual bases; no much larger clone is one base distant. Receptor libraries were prepared by the immunoSEQ multiplex PCR assay. The authors processed their data as follows. A statistical classification framework was built for diagnosing cytomegalovirus status from the catalog of TCR beta chain sequences. The source is immuneACCESS, and TCRdb retained only in-frame sequences with V and J called. Part of the clones is not carried over; for the studies checked, unresolved V genes explain less than half of this, and the remainder is unexplained. From that table come the V and J calls and clone size; the DNA was used to work out D and trimming. The sample includes 160,000 or so clones, with around 82% observed a single time. The ten largest make up 9.5% to 13% of the sample. These data belong to a study of cytomegalovirus exposure and HLA in healthy donors (dated 2017 in TCRdb). For the study in its entirety: According to a later analysis, one platform produced both the roughly 130 validation repertoires and the 666 repertoires of the first cohort. The aim of the study was to test whether cataloging public T cell receptors could identify signatures of past pathogen exposure. In addition to the first cohort of around 670 subjects, a separate validation cohort of over 90 different subjects was used. To predict cytomegalovirus infection status, the study brought together high-throughput TCR immunosequencing, statistical association of individual TCRs with disease status, and machine learning.

Here is what the overall study found, with its caveats: While some public TCRs were present in many individuals, most TCR sequences turned up only very rarely across donors. Three of the identified cytomegalovirus-associated TCR beta chains were confirmed in vitro to be specific for cytomegalovirus antigens. The validation cohort had no HLA typing available for a later analysis, so co-occurrence within that cohort was assessed over all 120 or so repertoires. The classifier was reported to diagnose cytomegalovirus status with high specificity and sensitivity in both the original and validation cohorts. In a later analysis, TCRs clustered in the first cohort were found to also tend to co-occur in the 130 or so validation repertoires, with 94% of cluster scores above 0. The study gave a list of 150 to 200 TCR beta chains associated with cytomegalovirus. According to the authors, the approach could potentially be generalized to other disease states and immunological phenotypes.

Its CDR3 holds 14 amino acids, cysteine through phenylalanine. The only DNA kept is the CDR3, 42 bases in frame from the first base. Sequences SNHLY (CDR1) and FYNNEI (CDR2) are obtained from the germline V gene. Here V drops 6 bases and J drops 2 bases, and the junction holds 3 bases not matched to any gene. Separate from the roughly 650-subject first cohort, the validation cohort of 90 to 150 subjects was the group to which the donors belonged. The rearranged chain carries TRBV2 and TRBJ1-1; 10 bases in the junction line up with TRBD1. This receptor was obtained from a man aged 25-45 years in good health and CMV-seropositive. The sample comprised PBMCs. The CDR3 loop reads CASRRQGANTEAFF. The nucleotide sequence is given as TGTGCCAGCAGGAGACAGGGGGCTAACACTGAAGCTTTCTTT.